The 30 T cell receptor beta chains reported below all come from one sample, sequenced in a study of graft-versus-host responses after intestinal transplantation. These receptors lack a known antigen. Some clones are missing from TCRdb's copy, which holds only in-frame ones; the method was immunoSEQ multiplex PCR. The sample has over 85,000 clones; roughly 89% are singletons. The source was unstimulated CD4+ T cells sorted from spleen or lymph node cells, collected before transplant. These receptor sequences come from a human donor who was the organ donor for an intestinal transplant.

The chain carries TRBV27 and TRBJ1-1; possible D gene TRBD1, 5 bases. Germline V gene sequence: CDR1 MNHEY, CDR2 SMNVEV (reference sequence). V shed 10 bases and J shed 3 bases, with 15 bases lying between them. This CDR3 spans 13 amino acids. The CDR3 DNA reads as TGTGCCACCTCGAAGGGGAAGGACACTGAAGCTTTCTTT. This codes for CATSKGKDTEAFF.

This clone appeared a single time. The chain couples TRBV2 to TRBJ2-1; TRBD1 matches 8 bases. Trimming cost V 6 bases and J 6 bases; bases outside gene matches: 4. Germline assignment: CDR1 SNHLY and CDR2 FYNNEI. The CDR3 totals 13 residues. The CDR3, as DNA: TGTGCCAGCAGACAGGGGGTAATCAATGAGCAGTTCTTC. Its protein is CASRQGVINEQFF.

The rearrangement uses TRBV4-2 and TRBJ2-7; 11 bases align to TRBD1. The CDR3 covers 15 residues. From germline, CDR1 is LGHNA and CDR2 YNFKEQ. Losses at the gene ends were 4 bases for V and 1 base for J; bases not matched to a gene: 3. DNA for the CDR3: TGTGCCAGCAGCCGCGGACAGGGGGCTTCCTACGAGCAGTACTTC. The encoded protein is CASSRGQGASYEQYF.

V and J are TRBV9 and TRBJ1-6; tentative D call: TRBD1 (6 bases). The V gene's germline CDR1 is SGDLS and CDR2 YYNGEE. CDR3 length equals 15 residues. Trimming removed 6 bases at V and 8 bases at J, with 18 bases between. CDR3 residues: CASNRGRGYDSPLHF. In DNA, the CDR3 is TGTGCCAGCAATCGGGGGAGGGGGTATGATTCACCCCTCCACTTT.

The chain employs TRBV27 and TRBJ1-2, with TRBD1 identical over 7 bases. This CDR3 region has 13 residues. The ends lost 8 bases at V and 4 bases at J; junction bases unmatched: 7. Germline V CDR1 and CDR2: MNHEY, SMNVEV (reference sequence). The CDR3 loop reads CASRTQGIYGYTF. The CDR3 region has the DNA TGTGCCAGCCGGACACAGGGGATCTATGGCTACACCTTC.

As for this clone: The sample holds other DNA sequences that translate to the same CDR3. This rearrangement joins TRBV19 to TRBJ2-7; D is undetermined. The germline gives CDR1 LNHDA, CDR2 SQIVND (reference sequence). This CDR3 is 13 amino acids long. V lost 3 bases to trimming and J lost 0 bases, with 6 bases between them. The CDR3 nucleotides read TGTGCCAGTAGTATCGGCGGCTCCTACGAGCAGTACTTC. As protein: CASSIGGSYEQYF.

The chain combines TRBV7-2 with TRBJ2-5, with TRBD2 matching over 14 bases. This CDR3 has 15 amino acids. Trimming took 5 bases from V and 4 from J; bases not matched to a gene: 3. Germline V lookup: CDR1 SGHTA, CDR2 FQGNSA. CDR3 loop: CASSLGLAGGETQYF. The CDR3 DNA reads TGTGCCAGCAGCCTTGGACTAGCGGGGGGAGAGACCCAGTACTTC.

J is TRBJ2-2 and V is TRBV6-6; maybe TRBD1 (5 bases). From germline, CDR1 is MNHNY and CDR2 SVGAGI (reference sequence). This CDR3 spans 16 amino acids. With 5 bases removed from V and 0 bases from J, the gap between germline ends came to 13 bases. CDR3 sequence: CASSPRDRTNTGELFF. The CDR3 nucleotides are TGTGCCAGCAGTCCCCGAGACAGAACGAACACCGGGGAGCTGTTTTTT.

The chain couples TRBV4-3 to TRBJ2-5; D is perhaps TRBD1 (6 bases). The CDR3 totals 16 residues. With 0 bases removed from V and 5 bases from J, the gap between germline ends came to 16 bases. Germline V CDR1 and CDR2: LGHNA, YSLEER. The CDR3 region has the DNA TGCGCCAGCAGCCAAGATCTCAACGTAGACAGGGAGACCCAGTACTTC. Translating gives CASSQDLNVDRETQYF.

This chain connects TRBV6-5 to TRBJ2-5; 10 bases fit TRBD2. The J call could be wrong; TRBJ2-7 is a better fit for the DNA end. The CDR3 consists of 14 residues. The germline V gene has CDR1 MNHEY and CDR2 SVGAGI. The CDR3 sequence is CVTIYSSGGYEQYF. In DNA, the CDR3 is TGTGTCACCATCTACTCTAGCGGGGGCTACGAGCAGTACTTC.

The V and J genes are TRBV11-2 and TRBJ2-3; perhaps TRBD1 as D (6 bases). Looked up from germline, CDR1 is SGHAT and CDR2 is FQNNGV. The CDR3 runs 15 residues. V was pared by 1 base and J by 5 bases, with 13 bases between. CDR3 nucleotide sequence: TGTGCCAGCAGCTTAGCAGGGGCCCGGGGAGATACGCAGTATTTT. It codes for CASSLAGARGDTQYF.

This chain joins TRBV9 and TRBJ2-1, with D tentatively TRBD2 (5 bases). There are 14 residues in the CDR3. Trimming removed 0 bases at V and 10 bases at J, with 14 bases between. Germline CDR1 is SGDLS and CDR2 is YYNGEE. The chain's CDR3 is CASSVGTANDEQFF. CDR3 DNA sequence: TGTGCCAGCAGCGTAGGGACTGCCAACGACGAGCAGTTCTTC.

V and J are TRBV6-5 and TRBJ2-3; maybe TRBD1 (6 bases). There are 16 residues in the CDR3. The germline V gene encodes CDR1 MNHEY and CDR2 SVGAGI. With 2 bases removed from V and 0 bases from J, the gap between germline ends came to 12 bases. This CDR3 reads CASSYGDTPSTDTQYF. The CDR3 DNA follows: TGTGCCAGCAGTTACGGGGACACTCCCAGCACAGATACGCAGTATTTT.

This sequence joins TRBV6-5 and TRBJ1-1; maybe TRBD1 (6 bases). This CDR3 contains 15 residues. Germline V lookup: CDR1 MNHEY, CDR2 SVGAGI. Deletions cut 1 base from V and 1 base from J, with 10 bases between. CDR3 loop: CASSYYSGANTEAFF. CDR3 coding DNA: TGTGCCAGCAGTTACTATTCAGGGGCGAACACTGAAGCTTTCTTT.

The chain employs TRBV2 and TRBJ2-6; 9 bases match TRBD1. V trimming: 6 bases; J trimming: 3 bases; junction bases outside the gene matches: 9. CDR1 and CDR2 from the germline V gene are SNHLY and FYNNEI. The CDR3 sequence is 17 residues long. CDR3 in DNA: TGTGCCAGCAGCAAAGAAGGGACAGGGATTGGGGCCAACGTCCTGACTTTC. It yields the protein CASSKEGTGIGANVLTF.

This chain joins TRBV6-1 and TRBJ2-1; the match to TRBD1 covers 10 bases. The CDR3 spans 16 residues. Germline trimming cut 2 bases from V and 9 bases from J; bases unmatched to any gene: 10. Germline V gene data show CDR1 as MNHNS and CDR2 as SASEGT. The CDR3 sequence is CASSEYRGQGSLEQFF. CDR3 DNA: TGTGCCAGCAGTGAATATCGGGGACAGGGGAGTCTTGAGCAGTTCTTC.

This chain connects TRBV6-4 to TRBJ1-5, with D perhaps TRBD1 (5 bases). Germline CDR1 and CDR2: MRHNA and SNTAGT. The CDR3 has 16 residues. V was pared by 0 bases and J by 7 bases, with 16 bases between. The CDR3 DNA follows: TGTGCCAGCAGTGACTCGATCTTTGGTAGGGGCCAGCCCCAGCATTTT. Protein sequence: CASSDSIFGRGQPQHF.

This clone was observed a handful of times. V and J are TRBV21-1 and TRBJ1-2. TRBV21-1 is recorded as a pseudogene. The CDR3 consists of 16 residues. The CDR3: CASSKIRRKDYYGYTF. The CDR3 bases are TGTGCCAGCAGCAAAATTCGGCGGAAAGATTACTATGGCTACACCTTC.

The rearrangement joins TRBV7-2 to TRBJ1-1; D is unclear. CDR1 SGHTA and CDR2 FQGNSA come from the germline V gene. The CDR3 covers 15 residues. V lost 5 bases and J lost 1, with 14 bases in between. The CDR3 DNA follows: TGTGCCAGCAGCCCTCTACGACTCAGGAACACTGAAGCTTTCTTT. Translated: CASSPLRLRNTEAFF.

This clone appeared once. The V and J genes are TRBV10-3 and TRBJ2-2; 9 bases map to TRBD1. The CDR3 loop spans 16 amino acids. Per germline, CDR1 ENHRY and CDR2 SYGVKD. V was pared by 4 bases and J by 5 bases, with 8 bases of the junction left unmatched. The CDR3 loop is CAISVSGTGPTGELFF. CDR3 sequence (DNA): TGTGCCATCAGTGTGTCCGGGACAGGGCCTACCGGGGAGCTGTTTTTT.

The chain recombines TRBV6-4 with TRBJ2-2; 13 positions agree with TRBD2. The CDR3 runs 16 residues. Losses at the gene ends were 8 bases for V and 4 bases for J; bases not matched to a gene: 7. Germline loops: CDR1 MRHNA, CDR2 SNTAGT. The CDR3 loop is CASGGLAGVITGELFF. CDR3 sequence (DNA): TGTGCCAGCGGAGGACTAGCGGGGGTCATCACCGGGGAGCTGTTTTTT.

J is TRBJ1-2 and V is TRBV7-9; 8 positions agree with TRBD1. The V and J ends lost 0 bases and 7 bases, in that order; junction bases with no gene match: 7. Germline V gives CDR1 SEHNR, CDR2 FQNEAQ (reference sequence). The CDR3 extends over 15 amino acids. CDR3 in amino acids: CASSLALGQAGGYTF. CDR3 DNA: TGTGCCAGCAGCTTAGCCTTGGGACAGGCGGGTGGCTACACCTTC.

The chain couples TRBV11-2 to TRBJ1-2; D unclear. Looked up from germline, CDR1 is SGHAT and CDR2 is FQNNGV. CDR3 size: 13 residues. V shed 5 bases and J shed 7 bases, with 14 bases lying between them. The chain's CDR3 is CASSLFVGSGYTF. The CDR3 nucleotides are TGTGCCAGCAGCCTATTTGTGGGGAGTGGCTACACCTTC.

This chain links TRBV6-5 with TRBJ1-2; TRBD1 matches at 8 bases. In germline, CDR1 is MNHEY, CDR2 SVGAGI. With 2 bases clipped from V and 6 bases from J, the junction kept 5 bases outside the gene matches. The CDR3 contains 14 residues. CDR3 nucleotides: TGTGCCAGCAGTTACCTCGACAGGGGTGATGGCTACACCTTC. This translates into CASSYLDRGDGYTF.

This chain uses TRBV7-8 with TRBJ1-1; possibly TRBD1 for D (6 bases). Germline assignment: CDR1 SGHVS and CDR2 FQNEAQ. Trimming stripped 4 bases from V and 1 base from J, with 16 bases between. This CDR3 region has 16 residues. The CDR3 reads CASSSKPTGGNTEAFF. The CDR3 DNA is TGTGCCAGCAGCTCGAAACCGACAGGTGGGAACACTGAAGCTTTCTTT.

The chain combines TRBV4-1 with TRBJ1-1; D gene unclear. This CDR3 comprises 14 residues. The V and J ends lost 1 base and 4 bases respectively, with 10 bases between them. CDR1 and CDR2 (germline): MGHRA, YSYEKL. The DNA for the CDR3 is TGCGCCAGCAGCCAAGGGTATGGGAGCACTGAAGCTTTCTTT. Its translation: CASSQGYGSTEAFF.

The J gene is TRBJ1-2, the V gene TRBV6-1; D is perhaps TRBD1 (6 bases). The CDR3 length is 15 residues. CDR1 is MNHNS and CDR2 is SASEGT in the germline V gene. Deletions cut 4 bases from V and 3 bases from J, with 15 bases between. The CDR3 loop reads CASSAPGGGDYGYTF. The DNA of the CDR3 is TGTGCCAGCAGTGCCCCGGGAGGGGGGGACTATGGCTACACCTTC.

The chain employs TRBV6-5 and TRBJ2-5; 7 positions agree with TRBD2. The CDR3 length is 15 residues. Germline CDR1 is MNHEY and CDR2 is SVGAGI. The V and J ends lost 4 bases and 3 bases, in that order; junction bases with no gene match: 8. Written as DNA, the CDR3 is TGTGCCAGCAGTTGGGGACCTGGGGGGGAAGAGACCCAGTACTTC. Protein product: CASSWGPGGEETQYF.

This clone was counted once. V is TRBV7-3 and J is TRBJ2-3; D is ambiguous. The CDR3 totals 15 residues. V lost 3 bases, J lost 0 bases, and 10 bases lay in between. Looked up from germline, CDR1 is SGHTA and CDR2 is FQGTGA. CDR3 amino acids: CASSFSLLSTDTQYF. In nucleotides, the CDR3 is TGTGCCAGCAGCTTTAGCCTCCTTAGCACAGATACGCAGTATTTT. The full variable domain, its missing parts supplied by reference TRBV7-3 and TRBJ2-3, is GAGVSQTPSNKVTEKGKYVELRCDPISGHTALYWYRQSLGQGPEFLIYFQGTGAADDSGLPNDRFFAVRPEGSVSTLKIQRTERGDSAVYLCASSFSLLSTDTQYFGPGTRLTVL.

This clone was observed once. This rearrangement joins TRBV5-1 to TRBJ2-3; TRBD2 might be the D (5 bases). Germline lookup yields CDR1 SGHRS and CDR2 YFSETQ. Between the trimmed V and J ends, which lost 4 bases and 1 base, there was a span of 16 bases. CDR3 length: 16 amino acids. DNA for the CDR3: TGCGCCAGCAGCCTCGAGGGAAGGGTGGGCACAGATACGCAGTATTTT. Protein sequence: CASSLEGRVGTDTQYF.